A selection of T cell receptor beta chains follows, all from one sample in a study of PD-1 blockade in classical Hodgkin lymphoma. The repertoire was sequenced with immunoSEQ multiplex PCR; TCRdb's copy has only in-frame clones and lacks some. The table has 85,000 to 90,000 clones, approximately 90% seen once. Sequenced material: peripheral blood mononuclear cells (PBMCs), taken before the fourth cycle of nivolumab. These receptors originate from a human donor with classical Hodgkin lymphoma. Both conserved end residues are part of each CDR3. The D gene is left open where the match is weak. Size tells how often a clone was seen (once, few, many) or the class of an expanded clone, and some rows leave it out.

D gene | clone size | J gene | V gene | CDR3 protein | CDR3 DNA
. | . | TRBJ1-2 | TRBV21-1 | CASSNSSTGPYGYTF | TGTGCCAGCAGCAACTCCTCGACAGGGCCCTATGGCTACACCTTC
. | . | TRBJ1-1 | TRBV6-6 | CASSPLSGNTEAFF | TGTGCCAGCAGCCCTTTGAGTGGGAACACTGAAGCTTTCTTT
. | . | TRBJ1-1 | TRBV7-3 | CASSLSGGRGNTEAFF | TGTGCCAGCAGCTTATCCGGGGGACGTGGGAACACTGAAGCTTTCTTT
TRBD1 | . | TRBJ1-2 | TRBV11-2 | CASSSWGQGGYGYTF | TGTGCCAGCAGCTCGTGGGGACAGGGCGGCTATGGCTACACCTTC
. | . | TRBJ1-4 | TRBV6-1 | CASKVPLYEKLFF | TGTGCCAGCAAGGTTCCGTTATACGAAAAACTGTTTTTT
. | . | TRBJ1-1 | TRBV19 | CASKGQGYTEAFF | TGTGCCAGTAAGGGACAAGGCTACACTGAAGCTTTCTTT
. | once | TRBJ2-2 | TRBV7-9 | CASSLDGGELFF | TGTGCCAGCAGCTTAGATGGCGGGGAGCTGTTTTTT
. | . | TRBJ1-1 | TRBV19 | CATPNTEAFF | TGTGCCACTCCAAACACTGAAGCTTTCTTT
. | . | TRBJ2-1 | TRBV4-2 | CASSPIVTPDNEQFF | TGTGCCAGCAGCCCCATTGTTACCCCAGACAATGAGCAGTTCTTC
TRBD1 | . | TRBJ1-4 | TRBV5-6 | CASSLEEGQAYEKLFF | TGTGCCAGCAGCTTGGAGGAGGGACAGGCCTATGAAAAACTGTTTTTT
TRBD1 | . | TRBJ1-3 | TRBV6-5 | CASSRTGSGNTIYF | TGTGCCAGCAGTCGGACAGGGTCTGGAAACACCATATATTTT
. | . | TRBJ2-6 | TRBV21-1 | CASSKAQGTDSGANVLTF | TGTGCCAGCAGCAAAGCGCAGGGAACAGACTCTGGGGCCAACGTCCTGACTTTC
. | . | TRBJ2-3 | TRBV7-9 | CASSQEGGTDTQYF | TGCGCCAGCAGCCAAGAAGGGGGCACAGATACGCAGTATTTT
. | few | TRBJ1-5 | TRBV29-1 | CSVGEGRDQPQHF | TGCAGCGTTGGGGAGGGGAGGGATCAGCCCCAGCATTTT
. | few | TRBJ1-1 | TRBV29-1 | CSVRWGLTEAFF | TGCAGCGTCCGATGGGGATTAACTGAAGCTTTCTTT
TRBD1 | once | TRBJ1-5 | TRBV10-3 | CAISGGTENQPQHF | TGTGCCATCAGTGGTGGGACAGAGAATCAGCCCCAGCATTTT
. | . | TRBJ2-2 | TRBV7-9 | CATPPAENTGELFF | TGTGCCACACCCCCCGCGGAAAACACCGGGGAGCTGTTTTTT
. | . | TRBJ2-2 | TRBV12-2 | CASHGQFFYQRTTNTGELFF | TGTGCAAGCCATGGGCAGTTTTTTTATCAGAGAACCACGAACACCGGGGAGCTGTTTTTT
. | few | TRBJ1-2 | TRBV7-9 | CASRLWGAGGYTF | TGTGCCAGCAGGCTGTGGGGGGCTGGAGGCTACACCTTC
. | . | TRBJ1-5 | TRBV7-7 | CASSSGTNQPQHF | TGTGCCAGCAGCTCGGGCACCAATCAGCCCCAGCATTTT
TRBD1 | . | TRBJ1-2 | TRBV27 | CASSSLVGRGLGYTF | TGTGCCAGCAGTTCTTTAGTTGGTAGGGGGCTTGGCTACACCTTC
TRBD1 | . | TRBJ2-7 | TRBV19 | CASSIRDRGHEQYF | TGTGCCAGTAGTATCCGGGACAGGGGGCACGAGCAGTACTTC
. | few | TRBJ2-7 | TRBV7-2 | CASSLTRSSYEQYF | TGTGCCAGCAGCTTAACTAGGAGCTCCTACGAGCAGTACTTC
. | . | TRBJ2-7 | TRBV9 | CASSVEAGARNEQYF | TGTGCCAGCAGCGTAGAGGCAGGGGCAAGGAACGAGCAGTACTTC
TRBD1 | . | TRBJ2-2 | TRBV11-3 | CASSLGDRAAGELFF | TGTGCCAGCAGCTTAGGGGACAGGGCTGCCGGGGAGCTGTTTTTT
TRBD2 | . | TRBJ2-1 | TRBV7-2 | CASSLGGHKTSAKVF | TGTGCCAGCAGCTTAGGAGGACACAAGACTAGCGCGAAGGTCTTC
TRBD1 | . | TRBJ2-7 | TRBV27 | CASSAGTGLEQYF | TGTGCCAGCAGTGCCGGGACAGGACTAGAGCAGTACTTC
TRBD1 | few | TRBJ1-3 | TRBV9 | CASSVGLQGPSSGNTIYF | TGTGCCAGCAGCGTAGGACTACAGGGGCCCTCCTCTGGAAACACCATATATTTT
. | . | TRBJ2-3 | TRBV11-1 | CASSSKTTKGTDTQYF | TGTGCCAGCAGCTCAAAGACTACGAAGGGCACAGATACGCAGTATTTT
TRBD1 | . | TRBJ2-4 | TRBV15 | CATSREMLGTGGLVKNIQYF | TGTGCCACCAGCAGAGAGATGTTGGGAACAGGGGGGTTAGTCAAAAACATTCAGTACTTC
. | . | TRBJ1-2 | TRBV19 | CASSIGTRGSYGYTF | TGTGCCAGTAGTATAGGTACCCGCGGAAGCTATGGCTACACCTTC